Following are 30 T cell receptor beta chains from one sample sequenced in a study of identifying expanded T cells in peripheral blood. Repertoires were generated with immunoSEQ multiplex PCR, while TCRdb's copy carries only in-frame clones and drops some. The repertoire holds tens of thousands of clones, 82% seen once, with 14% in the top ten. The sample was blood. The receptors here all came from a person aged 18 to 75 in good health.

J is TRBJ2-1 and V is TRBV5-6; D is unresolved. This CDR3 is 17 amino acids long. Trimming took off 1 base at V and 1 base at J, with 15 bases between the two ends. Per the germline V gene, CDR1 is SGHDT and CDR2 is YYEEEE. The CDR3 spells CASSLRLRIGSYNEQFF. In nucleotides, the CDR3 is TGTGCCAGCAGCTTGAGGTTGCGTATAGGGTCCTACAATGAGCAGTTCTTC.

The chain carries TRBV2 and TRBJ1-1; a possible D gene is TRBD1 (5 bases). The CDR3 totals 13 residues. In germline, CDR1 is SNHLY, CDR2 FYNNEI. Trimming shortened V by 6 bases and J by 2 bases, and 10 bases separated the two germline ends. CDR3 amino acids: CASSAGANTEAFF. CDR3 bases: TGTGCCAGCAGCGCCGGGGCCAACACTGAAGCTTTCTTT.

The chain combines TRBV7-9 with TRBJ2-5, with 7 nucleotides matching TRBD2. This CDR3 region has 14 residues. V trimming: 5 bases; J trimming: 4 bases; junction bases outside the gene matches: 7. Germline V gene lookup returns CDR1 SEHNR and CDR2 FQNEAQ (reference sequence). The CDR3 sequence: CASSQARTRETQYF. Here the CDR3 DNA reads TGTGCCAGCAGCCAAGCCCGGACTAGAGAGACCCAGTACTTC.

This rearrangement joins TRBV5-4 to TRBJ2-3; TRBD1 matches at 10 bases. Per germline, CDR1 SGHNT and CDR2 YYREEE (reference sequence). V shed 4 bases and J 5 bases; nucleotides not matched to a gene: 4. This CDR3 comprises 14 residues. CDR3 nucleotides: TGTGCCAGCAGCCCGGGACAGGGGAGAGATACGCAGTATTTT. Amino acid sequence: CASSPGQGRDTQYF.

This chain links TRBV6-1 with TRBJ1-5; 8 bases align to TRBD1. After removal of 7 bases from V and 1 base from J, the junction contained 6 bases not matched to a gene. Germline V gives CDR1 MNHNS, CDR2 SASEGT. There are 15 residues in the CDR3. CDR3 coding DNA: TGTGCCAGCAAGATCTACAGGGGGAGCAATCAGCCCCAGCATTTT. Protein product: CASKIYRGSNQPQHF.

The chain links TRBV4-1 to TRBJ2-3; D is possibly TRBD1 or TRBD2 (5 bases each). Trimming left V 9 bases short and J 5 bases short, with 24 bases between. This CDR3 has 16 residues. The germline V gene has CDR1 MGHRA and CDR2 YSYEKL. CDR3 protein: CASQPGPLALQDTQYF. CDR3 bases: TGCGCCAGTCAGCCGGGACCCTTAGCGTTGCAAGATACGCAGTATTTT.

The chain combines TRBV5-1 with TRBJ2-1; 10 bases agree with TRBD1. Germline CDR1 and CDR2: SGHRS and YFSETQ. Trimming cost V 3 bases and J 7 bases; bases outside gene matches: 13. The CDR3 is 17 residues long. The CDR3: CASSYVTGGLGKNEQFF. The CDR3 DNA is TGCGCCAGCAGCTACGTGACAGGGGGCCTTGGTAAAAATGAGCAGTTCTTC.

This clone occurred many times. Here the CDR3 reads CASRTLAGGEQFF. The CDR3 DNA follows: TGTGCCAGCAGGACACTCGCAGGGGGTGAGCAGTTCTTC. This chain connects TRBV27 to TRBJ2-1; 7 nucleotides line up with TRBD1. Germline CDR1 and CDR2: MNHEY and SMNVEV (reference sequence). The CDR3 totals 13 residues. The J segment lost 9 bases and the V segment lost 6 bases, leaving 8 bases of the junction unmatched.

The V call is TRBV19, the J call TRBJ1-1; D perhaps matches TRBD1 (6 bases). In germline, CDR1 is LNHDA, CDR2 SQIVND (reference sequence). The length of the CDR3 is 15 residues. V gave up 6 bases and J gave up 2 bases, with 16 bases separating them. CDR3 DNA sequence: TGTGCCAGTAGGGTGGGGGGCCAAAGTAACACTGAAGCTTTCTTT. Its translation: CASRVGGQSNTEAFF. Complete variable domain (other parts from reference TRBV19 and TRBJ1-1): DGGITQSPKYLFRKEGQNVTLSCEQNLNHDAMYWYRQDPGQGLRLIYYSQIVNDFQKGDIAEGYSVSREKKESFPLTVTSAQKNPTAFYLCASRVGGQSNTEAFFGQGTRLTVV.

The V gene is TRBV30, the J gene TRBJ1-4; 7 positions match TRBD1. V was clipped by 3 bases and J by 4 bases; unmatched bases: 5. The CDR3 covers 14 residues. In germline, CDR1 is GTSNPN, CDR2 SVGIG (reference sequence). The CDR3 is CAWSGTVINEKLFF. In nucleotides, the CDR3 is TGTGCCTGGAGCGGGACAGTGATTAATGAAAAACTGTTTTTT.

The J gene is TRBJ2-7, the V gene TRBV7-8, with a tentative D call TRBD2 (6 bases). CDR3 length equals 15 residues. Germline CDR1 is SGHVS and CDR2 is FQNEAQ. Trimming cost V 5 bases and J 1 base, with 15 bases left between them. The CDR3 is CASSPKYGTSYEQYV. In DNA form, the CDR3 reads TGTGCCAGCAGCCCGAAATATGGGACTTCCTACGAGCAGTACGTC.

The chain couples TRBV27 to TRBJ1-4, with 11 bases matching TRBD1. There are 13 residues in the CDR3. CDR1 and CDR2 from the germline V gene are MNHEY and SMNVEV (reference sequence). Losses at the gene ends were 7 bases for V and 8 bases for J; bases not matched to a gene: 3. CDR3: CASKDRGQEKLFF. CDR3 DNA sequence: TGTGCCAGCAAGGACAGGGGGCAGGAAAAACTGTTTTTT.

The genes are TRBV6-5 and TRBJ1-2; D call uncertain. Germline values: CDR1 MNHEY, CDR2 SVGAGI. V lost 6 bases, J lost 3 bases, and 11 bases lay in between. This CDR3 is 13 amino acids long. The CDR3 loop reads CASRPGFDYGYTF. In nucleotides, the CDR3 is TGTGCCAGCAGACCCGGCTTTGACTATGGCTACACCTTC.

This chain links TRBV6-1 with TRBJ2-7, with a possible D match to TRBD1 (7 bases). Trimming stripped 4 bases from V and 0 bases from J, with 22 bases between. The CDR3 contains 18 residues. Per the germline V gene, CDR1 is MNHNS and CDR2 is SASEGT. The CDR3 is CASSGAGTRGESSYEQYF. CDR3 DNA: TGTGCCAGCAGTGGCGCCGGGACCAGGGGGGAAAGCTCCTACGAGCAGTACTTC.

The chain couples TRBV7-6 to TRBJ1-5; D call uncertain. The germline gives CDR1 SGHVS, CDR2 FNYEAQ. This CDR3 is built from 13 residues. Trimming took off 4 bases at V and 2 bases at J, with 6 bases between the two ends. Written as DNA, the CDR3 is TGTGCCAGCAGCTCTGGGGGCAATCAGCCCCAGCATTTT. It specifies CASSSGGNQPQHF.

V usage is TRBV5-6 and J usage is TRBJ1-2; the D is unclear. V was pared by 7 bases and J by 5 bases, with 21 bases between. CDR1 SGHDT and CDR2 YYEEEE come from the germline V gene. The CDR3 spans 15 residues. The CDR3, as DNA: TGTGCCAGCGTCCTCCTCTTGAGGGTAGAATATGGCTACACCTTC. It specifies CASVLLLRVEYGYTF.

V and J are TRBV7-9 and TRBJ2-5; perhaps TRBD1 as D (5 bases). Germline V lookup: CDR1 SEHNR, CDR2 FQNEAQ (reference sequence). Trimming shortened V by 0 bases and J by 5 bases, and 10 bases separated the two germline ends. The CDR3 contains 14 residues. The DNA for the CDR3 is TGTGCCAGCAGCTTAGCGGCCAGGGTGGAGACCCAGTACTTC. Translation: CASSLAARVETQYF.

V usage is TRBV6-1 and J usage is TRBJ2-4; TRBD2 matches at 15 bases. The germline gives CDR1 MNHNS, CDR2 SASEGT. The CDR3 spans 15 residues. Unmatched junction bases numbered 7, after V lost 4 bases and J lost 12 bases. The CDR3 DNA sequence: TGTGCCAGCAGTGGGACTAGCGGGGGGGCCTTGGATCAGTACTTC. Translation: CASSGTSGGALDQYF.

This clone occurred a few times. J is TRBJ1-2 and V is TRBV29-1, with a tentative D call TRBD1 (6 bases). The CDR3 consists of 12 residues. The V end was cut by 8 bases, the J end by 8 bases, with 18 bases between. The germline V gene has CDR1 SQVTM and CDR2 ANQGSEA. This CDR3 reads CSTLGQLPGYTF. CDR3 nucleotide sequence: TGCAGCACGCTAGGACAGCTACCAGGCTACACCTTC.

The genes are TRBV15 and TRBJ2-1, with D tentatively TRBD2 (6 bases). The CDR3 sequence is 16 residues long. Deletions cut 0 bases from V and 2 bases from J, with 11 bases between. Per germline, CDR1 LNHNV and CDR2 YYDKDF (reference sequence). CDR3 coding DNA: TGTGCCACCAGCAGAGACTACGCGGGGCCCTACAATGAGCAGTTCTTC. Protein product: CATSRDYAGPYNEQFF.

V and J are TRBV30 and TRBJ2-1; 9 positions match TRBD2. V trimming: 6 bases; J trimming: 4 bases; junction bases outside the gene matches: 1. CDR1 is GTSNPN, CDR2 SVGIG, per germline (reference sequence). This CDR3 contains 12 residues. The CDR3 DNA reads as TGTGCCTGCAGCGGGGGGTACAATGAGCAGTTCTTC. This encodes CACSGGYNEQFF.

The gene calls are TRBV19 and TRBJ2-7; D might be TRBD1 (6 bases). Trimming stripped 3 bases from V and 6 bases from J, with 18 bases between. The CDR3 loop spans 15 amino acids. Germline CDR1 is LNHDA and CDR2 is SQIVND (reference sequence). DNA of the CDR3: TGTGCCAGTAGTATCTCCGGGACATGGGGGTCCGAGCAGTACTTC. It translates to CASSISGTWGSEQYF.

The J gene is TRBJ2-5, the V gene TRBV7-8, with 8 nucleotides matching TRBD2. CDR1 is SGHVS and CDR2 is FQNEAQ in the germline V gene. The CDR3 sequence is 16 residues long. J gave up 5 bases and V 1 base, and 9 bases lay outside the gene matches. The CDR3 reads CASSLGRVGRVETQYF. For the CDR3, the DNA is TGTGCCAGCAGCTTAGGAAGGGTCGGGAGGGTGGAGACCCAGTACTTC.

The rearrangement joins TRBV5-4 to TRBJ1-3; D unresolved. CDR3 size: 13 residues. The V gene's germline CDR1 is SGHNT and CDR2 YYREEE (reference sequence). Between the trimmed V and J ends, which lost 1 base and 7 bases, there was a span of 9 bases. As DNA, the CDR3 is TGTGCCAGCAGCTTGAGGATGGGGAACACCATATATTTT. It specifies CASSLRMGNTIYF.

The rearrangement joins TRBV5-4 to TRBJ2-5; 14 bases fit TRBD2. The CDR3 is 16 residues long. Per germline, CDR1 SGHNT and CDR2 YYREEE (reference sequence). Losses at the gene ends were 4 bases for V and 5 bases for J; bases not matched to a gene: 7. The DNA of the CDR3 is TGTGCCAGCAGCATGGTGACTAGCGGGGGGGCGGAGACCCAGTACTTC. Encoded protein: CASSMVTSGGAETQYF.

With regard to this clone: One junction end disagrees with the germline gene, perhaps due to a read error. Other DNA sequences in the sample encode the same CDR3. The chain is built from TRBV9 and TRBJ1-2; 7 bases fit TRBD1. The length of the CDR3 is 15 residues. Germline V gene data show CDR1 as SGDLS and CDR2 as YYNGEE. CDR3 bases: TGTGCCAGTAGCGTAGGGGGACAGTACAACTATGGCTACACCTTC. This encodes CASSVGGQYNYGYTF.

In nucleotides, the CDR3 is TGCAGCGGTGGGGGCCTAGCGGGAGTATCCAATGAGCAGTTCTTC. Its protein product is CSGGGLAGVSNEQFF. The chain joins TRBV29-1 to TRBJ2-1; 10 bases line up with TRBD2. The J segment lost 6 bases and the V segment lost 7 bases, leaving 12 bases of the junction unmatched. This CDR3 has 15 amino acids. Germline assignment: CDR1 SQVTM and CDR2 ANQGSEA.

To note about this clone: Compared with germline, one end of the junction differs, possibly owing to a read error. The chain is built from TRBV18 and TRBJ1-1, with TRBD1 matching over 8 bases. CDR1 KGHSH and CDR2 LQKENI come from the germline V gene. CDR3 length: 12 residues. The CDR3 sequence is CASSPQGGEAFF. The CDR3 DNA follows: TGTGCCAGCTCGCCACAGGGGGGTGAAGCTTTCTTT.

This chain uses TRBV5-1 with TRBJ2-5; the match to TRBD2 covers 14 bases. The CDR3 consists of 16 residues. J lost 9 bases, V lost 3 bases, and 10 bases had no gene match. Germline assignment: CDR1 SGHRS and CDR2 YFSETQ. CDR3 bases: TGCGCCAGCAGCTCCCAGACTAGCGGGGGGGACGGGGCCCAGTACTTC. The encoded protein is CASSSQTSGGDGAQYF.

The table lists this clone with a few counts. The V and J genes are TRBV19 and TRBJ1-1, with unresolved D. The CDR3 covers 14 residues. With 4 bases removed from V and 3 bases from J, the gap between germline ends came to 12 bases. Germline V lookup: CDR1 LNHDA, CDR2 SQIVND (reference sequence). The CDR3 is CASSSEGIYTEAFF. CDR3 DNA sequence: TGTGCCAGTAGTAGTGAAGGGATTTACACTGAAGCTTTCTTT.